Following are 25 T cell receptor beta chains from one sample sequenced in a study of T cells after yellow fever vaccination. TCRdb re-called the 5' RACE reads with MiXCR, one entry per CDR3 protein. The table has 500,000 to 700,000 distinct CDR3 sequences, 15% to 20% seen once. This sample comprised PBMCs, obtained 15 days after the yellow fever booster vaccination. These receptor sequences come from a man aged 30-40 years who received the YFV17D yellow fever vaccine.

V is TRBV20-1 and J is TRBJ2-3, with 9 bases that match TRBD1. Germline V gene sequence: CDR1 DFQATT, CDR2 SNEGSKA (reference sequence). The V gene end was trimmed by 5 bases and the J gene end by 5 bases; junction bases not matched to a gene: 8. CDR3 length: 14 residues. The chain's CDR3 is CSAGLRDRVDTQYF. CDR3 nucleotide sequence: TGCAGTGCTGGCCTTCGGGACAGGGTAGATACGCAGTATTTT.

This clonotype was observed a handful of times. V gene TRBV6-1 combines with J gene TRBJ2-1; tentatively, D is TRBD2 (6 bases). This CDR3 region has 14 residues. Between the trimmed V and J ends, which lost 5 bases and 7 bases, there was a span of 15 bases. Germline CDR1 MNHNS, CDR2 SASEGT. CDR3 sequence: CASSRERRINEQFF. For the CDR3, the DNA is TGTGCCAGCAGTCGGGAGCGTCGAATTAATGAGCAGTTCTTC.

Regarding this clonotype: One end of the junction fails to match germline, which may point to a read error. The chain uses TRBV7-2 and TRBJ2-3, with 7 bases that match TRBD2. Germline V CDR1 and CDR2: SGHTA, FQGNSA. This CDR3 has 13 amino acids. CDR3 in amino acids: CASSLGGTSSPFF. The CDR3, as DNA: TGTGCCAGCAGCTTGGGGGGGACGTCTTCTCCTTTTTTT. The entire variable domain, with the rest obtained from reference TRBV7-2 and TRBJ2-3, is as follows: GAGVSQSPSNKVTEKGKDVELRCDPISGHTALYWYRQSLGQGLEFLIYFQGNSAPDKSGLPSDRFSAERTGGSVSTLTIQRTQQEDSAVYLCASSLGGTSSPFFGPGTRLTVL.

In its sample, this clonotype was seen a few times. This chain links TRBV5-5 with TRBJ1-6; D unclear. The ends were cut back, 2 bases at V and 14 bases at J, with 14 bases in the middle. CDR1 and CDR2 from the germline V gene are SGHKS and YYEKEE (reference sequence). The CDR3 has 13 amino acids. The CDR3 reads CASSFMDQAALHF. The CDR3 DNA follows: TGTGCCAGCAGCTTTATGGATCAGGCGGCCCTCCACTTT.

The chain has TRBV20-1 and TRBJ2-3; maybe TRBD2 (5 bases). Trimming stripped 5 bases from V and 3 bases from J, with 18 bases between. In germline, CDR1 is DFQATT, CDR2 SNEGSKA (reference sequence). The CDR3 spans 15 residues. CDR3 loop: CSAYPDQRRTDTQYF. Here the CDR3 DNA reads TGCAGTGCTTACCCAGACCAGCGGAGGACAGATACGCAGTATTTT.

V and J are TRBV7-2 and TRBJ2-3, with 11 nucleotides matching TRBD2. This CDR3 spans 16 amino acids. Trimming removed 8 bases from V and 4 bases from J; junction bases left unmatched: 11. The germline V gene encodes CDR1 SGHTA and CDR2 FQGNSA. In nucleotides, the CDR3 is TGTGCCAGCCAGGGGCTAGCGGGAGGACGGGCAGATACGCAGTATTTT. It yields the protein CASQGLAGGRADTQYF. The whole variable domain, remainder taken from reference TRBV7-2 and TRBJ2-3, is GAGVSQSPSNKVTEKGKDVELRCDPISGHTALYWYRQSLGQGLEFLIYFQGNSAPDKSGLPSDRFSAERTGGSVSTLTIQRTQQEDSAVYLCASQGLAGGRADTQYFGPGTRLTVL.

The DNA of the CDR3 is TGTGCCAGCGGTCGTGGGAGGGTGCAGTTCTTC. Translation: CASGRGRVQFF. The chain joins TRBV11-2 to TRBJ2-1; 7 bases line up with TRBD2. This CDR3 region has 11 residues. Looked up from germline, CDR1 is SGHAT and CDR2 is FQNNGV. V lost 8 bases to trimming and J lost 12 bases; unmatched junction nucleotides: 7.

The V and J genes are TRBV3-1 and TRBJ1-1; the D gene is possibly TRBD1 (5 bases). Germline-derived CDR1 and CDR2 are LGHDT and YNNKEL (reference sequence). The CDR3 has 13 residues. V lost 10 bases and J lost 1, with 13 bases in between. The CDR3 DNA sequence: TGTGCCACCCGCGGGACGAAGAACACTGAAGCTTTCTTT. Translation gives CATRGTKNTEAFF.

The chain is built from TRBV5-4 and TRBJ2-5; 11 nucleotides line up with TRBD2. J gave up 2 bases and V 4 bases, and 4 bases lay outside the gene matches. There are 15 residues in the CDR3. Germline CDR1 and CDR2: SGHNT and YYREEE (reference sequence). The DNA of the CDR3 is TGTGCCAGCAGCGAGACTAGCGGGACGCAAGAGACCCAGTACTTC. Translation: CASSETSGTQETQYF.

This clonotype occurred a few times. The chain is built from TRBV12-3 or TRBV12-4 and TRBJ1-4; no clear D gene. CDR3 length: 13 amino acids. Trimming took off 6 bases at V and 7 bases at J, with 12 bases between the two ends. The CDR3 sequence: CASSPGKVEKLFF. The CDR3 nucleotides read TGTGCCAGCAGCCCCGGGAAGGTTGAAAAACTGTTTTTT.

The gene calls are TRBV11-3 and TRBJ1-2, with D possibly TRBD1 on 5 matching bases. V lost 7 bases and J 6 bases, leaving 12 bases between the germline ends. CDR1 and CDR2 (germline): SGHNT, YENEEA. The CDR3 runs 12 residues. CDR3 residues: CASKSDSDGYTF. For the CDR3, the DNA is TGTGCCAGCAAATCAGACAGCGATGGCTACACCTTC.

This chain joins TRBV11-2 and TRBJ2-7, with 11 nucleotides matching TRBD1. The CDR3 covers 16 residues. Germline V lookup: CDR1 SGHAT, CDR2 FQNNGV. Trimming removed 3 bases from V and 3 bases from J; junction bases left unmatched: 7. CDR3 protein: CASSFIGGTGGYEQYF. In nucleotides, the CDR3 is TGTGCCAGCAGCTTTATCGGGGGGACAGGGGGCTACGAGCAGTACTTC.

This chain links TRBV2 with TRBJ2-7, with D perhaps TRBD1 (6 bases). This CDR3 is built from 15 residues. CDR1 is SNHLY, CDR2 FYNNEI, per germline. V was pared by 2 bases and J by 2 bases, with 13 bases between. CDR3 in amino acids: CASSEMGQGPYEQYF. CDR3 nucleotide sequence: TGTGCCAGCAGTGAAATGGGGCAGGGGCCCTACGAGCAGTACTTC.

J is TRBJ1-1 and V is TRBV6-5; the D is unclear. CDR3 length: 13 residues. V shed 7 bases and J shed 1 base, with 10 bases lying between them. The germline CDR1 and CDR2 sequences are MNHEY and SVGAGI. The CDR3, as DNA: TGTGCCAGCAAAGTTACTGGGAACACTGAAGCTTTCTTT. Translating it yields CASKVTGNTEAFF.

There are a few counts of this clonotype. This chain joins TRBV12-3 or TRBV12-4 and TRBJ2-5; D unclear. The ends were cut back, 6 bases at V and 7 bases at J, with 12 bases in the middle. This CDR3 comprises 12 residues. The CDR3 coding sequence is TGTGCCAGCAGCCAAGCTCTGGGGACCCAGTACTTC. Protein product: CASSQALGTQYF.

The rearrangement uses TRBV7-3 and TRBJ2-3, with 7 positions matching TRBD2. Germline assignment: CDR1 SGHTA and CDR2 FQGTGA. The CDR3 consists of 16 residues. V dropped 2 bases and J dropped 6; count of bases not matched to a gene: 11. The CDR3 DNA is TGTGCCAGCAGCTTATGGGGGGGTGACCTAGTGGATACGCAGTATTTT. Its translation is CASSLWGGDLVDTQYF.

The chain uses TRBV11-2 and TRBJ2-5; D ambiguous. This CDR3 is built from 13 residues. The germline V gene has CDR1 SGHAT and CDR2 FQNNGV. V gave up 4 bases and J gave up 3 bases, with 9 bases separating them. CDR3 sequence reads: CASSSPNEETQYF. CDR3 nucleotides: TGTGCCAGCAGCTCTCCCAACGAAGAGACCCAGTACTTC.

This clonotype turned up a few times. V usage is TRBV20-1 and J usage is TRBJ2-5; D unresolved. Trimming took 0 bases from V and 0 from J, leaving 11 bases between them. CDR3 length equals 15 residues. Germline values: CDR1 DFQATT, CDR2 SNEGSKA (reference sequence). The CDR3 DNA is TGCAGTGCTAGAGATAGGAAAGGGTACCAAGAGACCCAGTACTTC. Residues: CSARDRKGYQETQYF.

This clonotype occurred a few times. The V gene is TRBV7-2, the J gene TRBJ2-7; D remains ambiguous. This CDR3 region has 11 residues. Germline V lookup: CDR1 SGHTA, CDR2 FQGNSA. Trimming took off 4 bases at V and 9 bases at J, with 10 bases between the two ends. The CDR3 coding sequence is TGTGCCAGCAGCTCCTATTCCGGGCAGTACTTC. Protein product: CASSSYSGQYF.

This clonotype was counted between two and nine times. The chain links TRBV18 to TRBJ2-3; the match to TRBD2 covers 15 bases. Trimming at V came to 4 bases and at J to 2 bases, leaving 10 bases not matched to a gene. CDR1 and CDR2 from the germline V gene are KGHSH and LQKENI. The CDR3 contains 19 residues. In DNA, the CDR3 is TGTGCCAGCTCACTTCGCGGACTAGCGGGAGGGCCATACACAGATACGCAGTATTTT. It codes for CASSLRGLAGGPYTDTQYF.

A few counts support this clonotype. The chain carries TRBV25-1 and TRBJ1-2; TRBD1 matches at 8 bases. Germline loops: CDR1 MGHDK, CDR2 SYGVNS. The length of the CDR3 is 11 residues. After removal of 8 bases from V and 8 bases from J, the junction contained 4 bases not matched to a gene. This chain's CDR3 is CASRTGYGYTF. CDR3 DNA: TGTGCCAGCCGGACAGGGTACGGCTACACCTTC.

This clonotype was seen more than once but under ten times. The rearrangement joins TRBV10-3 to TRBJ2-1; TRBD2 matches at 8 bases. Germline V lookup: CDR1 ENHRY, CDR2 SYGVKD. J lost 3 bases, V lost 5 bases, and 6 bases had no gene match. This CDR3 is 15 amino acids long. CDR3 in amino acids: CAISPDAGGYNEQFF. The CDR3 DNA follows: TGTGCCATCAGTCCGGATGCGGGAGGCTACAATGAGCAGTTCTTC.

V is TRBV11-2 and J is TRBJ2-1; a weak D match, TRBD2 (6 bases). This CDR3 is 17 amino acids long. With 3 bases removed from V and 5 bases from J, the gap between germline ends came to 20 bases. CDR1 is SGHAT, CDR2 FQNNGV, per germline. The CDR3 DNA reads TGTGCCAGCAGCTTCAGACTAGGTTCGTATCGGAACAATGAGCAGTTCTTC. Protein product: CASSFRLGSYRNNEQFF.

The chain has TRBV10-3 and TRBJ1-2; tentative D call: TRBD1 (5 bases). Looked up from germline, CDR1 is ENHRY and CDR2 is SYGVKD. This CDR3 is built from 14 residues. V shed 2 bases and J shed 8 bases, with 15 bases lying between them. The CDR3 protein is CAISEGAYEYGYTF. The CDR3 DNA reads TGTGCCATCAGTGAGGGGGCATACGAGTACGGCTACACCTTC.

The chain is built from TRBV7-2 and TRBJ2-7; D gene unclear. Trimming left V 4 bases short and J 2 bases short, with 12 bases between. The CDR3 spans 14 residues. Germline V CDR1 and CDR2: SGHTA, FQGNSA. The CDR3 coding sequence is TGTGCCAGCAGCTATGGACCCACGACCTACGAGCAGTACTTC. Translating it yields CASSYGPTTYEQYF.